These 15 T cell receptor beta chains originate from one sample sequenced in a study of blood T cells in healthy people across ages. Combining a sample-barcoded 5' primer with a J-beta primer mix, a second PCR ran for roughly 6 to 12 cycles. One entry per CDR3 protein results from TCRdb running MiXCR on the 5' RACE reads. The sample lists hundreds of thousands of distinct CDR3 sequences, roughly a quarter occurring once. These data also formed part of another study, on T cells of mothers and their children.

The sample comprised blood. The receptor set was obtained from a boy younger than 10 in good health.

The V and J genes are TRBV20-1 and TRBJ1-2, with D possibly being TRBD1 (6 bases). This CDR3 spans 17 amino acids. Germline V gene data show CDR1 as DFQATT and CDR2 as SNEGSKA (reference sequence). The V end lost 5 bases, the J end lost 0 bases, and 22 bases lay between the germline ends. In DNA, the CDR3 is TGCAGTGCTGCCCCAGGGGACTATGGGCGGACTAACTATGGCTACACCTTC. This sequence encodes CSAAPGDYGRTNYGYTF.

The chain combines TRBV4-2 with TRBJ2-5, with TRBD2 matching over 8 bases. The end of the DNA is better explained by TRBJ2-7, so the J call may be wrong. This CDR3 comprises 15 residues. The germline CDR1 and CDR2 sequences are LGHNA and YNFKEQ. Here the CDR3 reads CASSQIAGNRYEQYF. The CDR3 region has the DNA TGTGCCAGCAGCCAGATAGCGGGAAATCGTTACGAGCAGTACTTC.

This sequence joins TRBV12-3 or TRBV12-4 and TRBJ1-1; unclear D gene. The V and J ends lost 5 bases and 0 bases respectively, with 7 bases between them. The CDR3 is 13 residues long. Here the CDR3 reads CASSGSMNTEAFF. CDR3 DNA: TGTGCCAGCAGTGGGTCGATGAACACTGAAGCTTTCTTT.

V is TRBV7-2 and J is TRBJ1-5, with a tentative D call TRBD1 (5 bases). CDR3 length: 14 amino acids. Looked up from germline, CDR1 is SGHTA and CDR2 is FQGNSA. Trimming removed 1 base from V and 4 bases from J, with 8 bases in between. Here the CDR3 reads CASSLGNRNQPQHF. The CDR3 DNA sequence: TGTGCCAGCAGCTTAGGGAACAGGAATCAGCCCCAGCATTTT.

This clonotype was counted only a few times. The chain carries TRBV4-2 and TRBJ2-5; possibly TRBD1 or TRBD2 for D (5 bases each). The assigned J gene may be wrong: the sequence end matches TRBJ2-1 better. Germline-derived CDR1 and CDR2 are LGHNA and YNFKEQ. The CDR3 totals 11 residues. CDR3 residues: CASSEGIEQFF. In DNA form, the CDR3 reads TGTGCCAGCAGTGAGGGGATTGAGCAGTTCTTC.

This clonotype has more than one count but fewer than ten. This sequence joins TRBV12-3 or TRBV12-4 and TRBJ2-2; 9 positions match TRBD1. J gave up 7 bases and V 6 bases, and 6 bases lay outside the gene matches. The length of the CDR3 is 14 residues. The CDR3 nucleotides are TGTGCCAGCAGGTCACAGGGGGCGGGCGGGGAGCTGTTTTTT. This sequence encodes CASRSQGAGGELFF.

This clonotype was observed a few times. V is TRBV2 and J is TRBJ2-7, with D perhaps assigned TRBD1 or TRBD2 (5 bases each). Germline loops: CDR1 SNHLY, CDR2 FYNNEI. V shed 3 bases and J shed 4 bases, with 16 bases lying between them. The CDR3 has 15 amino acids. The DNA of the CDR3 is TGTGCCAGCAGTGACCTGCCGGGACGGAGGTACGAGCAGTACTTC. Translated: CASSDLPGRRYEQYF. Full variable domain (rest looked up from reference TRBV2 and TRBJ2-7): EPEVTQTPSHQVTQMGQEVILRCVPISNHLYFYWYRQILGQKVEFLVSFYNNEISEKSEIFDDQFSVERPDGSNFTLKIRSTKLEDSAMYFCASSDLPGRRYEQYFGPGTRLTVT.

The J gene is TRBJ2-5, the V gene TRBV27, with D perhaps assigned TRBD1 or TRBD2 (5 bases each). With 0 bases removed from V and 4 bases from J, the gap between germline ends came to 15 bases. The germline gives CDR1 MNHEY, CDR2 SMNVEV (reference sequence). The CDR3 extends over 16 amino acids. The CDR3: CASSLSDGTGRETQYF. In DNA form, the CDR3 reads TGTGCCAGCAGTTTATCCGACGGGACGGGGAGAGAGACCCAGTACTTC.

The rearrangement links TRBV13 to TRBJ2-5, with 7 bases matching TRBD2. The V gene's germline CDR1 is PRHDT and CDR2 FYEKMQ (reference sequence). With V trimmed by 0 bases and J by 2 bases, 6 bases remained unmatched. This CDR3 region has 16 residues. The CDR3 reads CASSLGLAVQQETQYF. The CDR3 DNA follows: TGTGCCAGCAGCTTAGGGCTAGCGGTGCAACAAGAGACCCAGTACTTC.

This clonotype has a single count. The chain couples TRBV20-1 to TRBJ2-1; D gene unclear. The CDR3 loop spans 15 amino acids. The V and J ends lost 6 bases and 7 bases respectively, with 22 bases between them. In germline, CDR1 is DFQATT, CDR2 SNEGSKA (reference sequence). CDR3 sequence: CSAAPRLLLDNEQFF. CDR3 nucleotide sequence: TGCAGTGCGGCCCCCCGACTGTTACTCGATAATGAGCAGTTCTTC.

This clonotype has a handful of counts. CDR3 sequence (DNA): TGTGCCAGCAGCTTGTCGCCTAGCGCCGAGACCCAGTACTTC. Protein: CASSLSPSAETQYF. The rearrangement links TRBV5-5 to TRBJ2-5; maybe TRBD2 (6 bases). The CDR3 contains 14 residues. From germline, CDR1 is SGHKS and CDR2 YYEKEE (reference sequence). V lost 1 base and J lost 5, with 12 bases in between.

This sequence joins TRBV7-9 and TRBJ1-1, with D uncertain. This CDR3 has 16 residues. The germline V gene has CDR1 SEHNR and CDR2 FQNEAQ (reference sequence). V lost 4 bases and J lost 1, with 16 bases in between. Written as DNA, the CDR3 is TGTGCCAGCAGCTCGCCCATTCGGGCATCGAACACTGAAGCTTTCTTT. Its translation: CASSSPIRASNTEAFF.

CDR3 DNA: TGTGCCAGCAGCTCCCTTTTAATGGAGACCCAGTACTTC. Its translation is CASSSLLMETQYF. The chain carries TRBV28 and TRBJ2-5; D gene uncertain. The CDR3 has 13 residues. Trimming pared 6 bases from V and 5 bases from J, leaving 13 bases between. In germline, CDR1 is MDHEN, CDR2 SYDVKM.

V and J are TRBV10-2 and TRBJ2-1, with 10 bases identical to TRBD1. V trimming: 5 bases; J trimming: 10 bases; junction bases outside the gene matches: 5. The CDR3 length is 13 residues. CDR1 is WSHSY and CDR2 is SAAADI in the germline V gene. The CDR3, as DNA: TGCGCCAGCAGTCCCGGGACAGGGGAGGAGCAGTTCTTC. Its translation is CASSPGTGEEQFF.

This clonotype was counted between two and nine times. The V call is TRBV6-5, the J call TRBJ2-5; possibly TRBD1 for D (6 bases). Deletions cut 10 bases from V and 3 bases from J, with 18 bases between. This CDR3 is built from 14 residues. In germline, CDR1 is MNHEY, CDR2 SVGAGI. DNA for the CDR3: TGTGCCATCCACAGGGTAGCAACAGAAGAGACCCAGTACTTC. Its protein is CAIHRVATEETQYF.